The rows below give T cell receptor beta chains drawn from one sample of a study of cytomegalovirus exposure and HLA in healthy donors. This table comes from immunoSEQ multiplex PCR, and its TCRdb copy is limited to in-frame clones, with some not included. The sample totals tens of thousands of clones. The sample comprised PBMCs. These receptors originate from a middle-aged man in good health and CMV-seronegative. Both conserved end residues are trimmed from each CDR3.

j_call: TRBJ1-5
cdr3_length: 16
v_call: TRBV27
cdr3_aa: ASSPRAPGQGSNQPQH

j_call: TRBJ1-1
cdr3_length: 11
v_call: TRBV5-1
cdr3_aa: ASSLTRLTEAF

j_call: TRBJ1-5
cdr3_length: 14
v_call: TRBV30
cdr3_aa: AWARPQGLGNQPQH

j_call: TRBJ2-3
cdr3_length: 12
v_call: TRBV7-2
cdr3_aa: ASSFDTRADTQY

j_call: TRBJ1-4
cdr3_length: 13
v_call: TRBV19
cdr3_aa: ASSIMQEVNEKLF

j_call: TRBJ2-1
cdr3_length: 19
v_call: TRBV19
cdr3_aa: ASSTHPPTSGEVAGSNEQF

j_call: TRBJ2-7
cdr3_length: 13
v_call: TRBV6-5
cdr3_aa: ASTWAGGKADEQY

j_call: TRBJ2-1
cdr3_length: 11
v_call: TRBV7-9
cdr3_aa: ASSLSSDNEQF

j_call: TRBJ1-4
cdr3_length: 12
v_call: TRBV27
cdr3_aa: ASRPDRDNEKLF

j_call: TRBJ2-7
cdr3_length: 12
v_call: TRBV13
cdr3_aa: ASRIARGRGEQY

j_call: TRBJ2-7
cdr3_length: 9
v_call: TRBV6-6
cdr3_aa: ASAFEYEQY

j_call: TRBJ1-2
cdr3_length: 14
v_call: TRBV19
cdr3_aa: ASIDDRGGPNYGYT

j_call: TRBJ1-3
cdr3_length: 11
v_call: TRBV28
cdr3_aa: ASSSGSGNTIY

j_call: TRBJ2-2
cdr3_length: 13
v_call: TRBV5-1
cdr3_aa: ASSSGQGGTGELF

j_call: TRBJ2-1
cdr3_length: 13
v_call: TRBV7-3
cdr3_aa: ASSLTGTGGYEQF

j_call: TRBJ1-2
cdr3_length: 17
v_call: TRBV19
cdr3_aa: ASSIEGGWTGRTNYGYT

j_call: TRBJ1-3
cdr3_length: 13
v_call: TRBV13
cdr3_aa: ASSLSKGAGNTIY

j_call: TRBJ2-3
cdr3_length: 14
v_call: TRBV30
cdr3_aa: AWSVRRLAGTDTQY

j_call: TRBJ2-3
cdr3_length: 10
v_call: TRBV5-1
cdr3_aa: ASNYNTDTQY

j_call: TRBJ2-7
cdr3_length: 13
v_call: TRBV29-1
cdr3_aa: SALKMGGGPNEQY